Described below is a single TCR beta chain sequence and its context. The table came from immunoSEQ multiplex PCR; TCRdb's copy has only in-frame clones and leaves some out. Found here are approximately 52,000 clones, 80% to 90% of them singletons; the top ten hold nearly 5%. These data belong to a study of blood T cell repertoires in COVID-19. Across the study: In each case, the material was cDNA or gDNA derived from T cells, B-cell-depleted T cells, or PBMCs.

The germline gives CDR1 LGHDT, CDR2 YNNKEL (reference sequence). The V and J ends lost 5 bases and 5 bases respectively, with 22 bases between them. The CDR3 is made up of 17 amino acids. This chain joins TRBV3-1 (or the pseudogene TRBV3-2) and TRBJ2-1; unclear D gene. The sequenced sample was peripheral blood. This sequence was found in a man aged 55 to 69 with active COVID-19. CDR3 residues: CASSSETPIHSDNEQFF. CDR3 sequence (DNA): TGTGCCAGCAGCAGTGAAACTCCCATCCATTCCGACAATGAGCAGTTCTTC.